This record concerns one TCR beta chain sequence. This entry belongs to a study of blood T cell repertoires in COVID-19. Study-level information: The study drew acute and convalescent COVID-19 samples from the United States, Italy and Spain. The cDNA or gDNA used as material had been derived from T cells, B-cell-depleted T cells, or PBMCs.

V was cut by 4 bases and J by 2 bases, with 5 bases left in between. The CDR3 has 12 residues. Germline V gene data show CDR1 as MNHEY and CDR2 as SVGEGT. Per the authors' pipeline: Reference gene primer amplification gave nucleated cell count estimates. This table comes from immunoSEQ multiplex PCR, and its TCRdb copy is limited to in-frame clones, with some not included. V and J calls and clone size are as listed in that table; D and trimming were resolved from the DNA. The sample shows approximately 360,000 clones, roughly 90% of them seen only once. The chain couples TRBV6-2 or TRBV6-3 to TRBJ1-1; no firm D call. Sequences were obtained from peripheral blood. The sequence was obtained from a man aged 40-50 years with acute or convalescent COVID-19. The CDR3: CASSWTNTEAFF. The CDR3 nucleotides read TGTGCCAGCAGTTGGACTAACACTGAAGCTTTCTTT.